These 32 T cell receptor beta chains were sequenced from one sample in a study of blood T cell repertoires in COVID-19. TCRdb's table, derived via immunoSEQ multiplex PCR, lists solely in-frame clones and lacks some. The sample holds tens of thousands of clones, about nine tenths seen once. The sample consisted of peripheral blood. These receptors came from a man between 50 and 59 years old with active COVID-19.

Comment on this clone: Compared with germline, one end of the junction differs, possibly owing to a read error. The chain has TRBV5-5 and TRBJ2-2; 8 nucleotides agree with TRBD1. The V gene's germline CDR1 is SGHKS and CDR2 YYEKEE (reference sequence). This CDR3 region has 17 residues. The CDR3 is CSSSVRDRRLHTGELFF. CDR3 nucleotide sequence: TGTTCCAGCAGCGTCCGGGACAGGAGGTTGCACACCGGGGAGCTGTTTTTT.

This clone came up once. The chain joins TRBV6-1 to TRBJ2-3; D uncertain. The V gene's germline CDR1 is MNHNS and CDR2 SASEGT. The CDR3 covers 13 residues. Trimming shortened V by 3 bases and J by 2 bases, and 6 bases separated the two germline ends. The chain's CDR3 is CASSDEHTDTQYF. Written as DNA, the CDR3 is TGTGCCAGCAGTGACGAGCACACAGATACGCAGTATTTT.

This clone is a singleton in its sample. The rearrangement uses TRBV7-2 and TRBJ2-5, with D hard to call. The germline V gene has CDR1 SGHTA and CDR2 FQGNSA. V lost 6 bases, J lost 1 base, and 12 bases lay in between. This CDR3 has 14 residues. CDR3 bases: TGTGCCAGCAGTTATCAGGTCGGCCAAGAGACCCAGTACTTC. Its translation is CASSYQVGQETQYF.

This chain joins TRBV5-6 and TRBJ2-1; possible D gene TRBD2, 5 bases. The germline CDR1 and CDR2 sequences are SGHDT and YYEEEE. This CDR3 contains 15 residues. The V end was cut by 0 bases, the J end by 8 bases, with 15 bases between. As DNA, the CDR3 is TGTGCCAGCAGCTTGGCCGGAGGCAGCGGTCATGAGCAGTTCTTC. This encodes CASSLAGGSGHEQFF.

This clone was counted a single time. V usage is TRBV5-6 and J usage is TRBJ1-6, with a tentative D call TRBD1 (6 bases). Germline V gene data show CDR1 as SGHDT and CDR2 as YYEEEE. Deletions cut 4 bases from V and 7 bases from J, with 12 bases between. The length of the CDR3 is 14 residues. The CDR3 DNA follows: TGTGCCAGCAGCGCAACAGGGCGGAATTCACCCCTCCACTTT. Its protein product is CASSATGRNSPLHF.

As to this clone: At one end, the junction sequence differs from germline, possibly due to a read error. This CDR3 reads CANSPSDSRGYTF. CDR3 in DNA: TGTGCCAACTCACCAAGTGACAGCCGGGGCTACACCTTC. The chain employs TRBV18 and TRBJ1-2; possible D gene TRBD1, 5 bases. The CDR3 contains 13 residues. The germline V gene has CDR1 KGHSH and CDR2 LQKENI.

CDR3 coding DNA: TGTGCCAGCAAGAAATACGGAGAGGGTGGTCAGCCCCAGCATTTT. Translated: CASKKYGEGGQPQHF. The chain uses TRBV6-5 and TRBJ1-5; D call uncertain. The V end lost 7 bases, the J end lost 6 bases, and 19 bases lay between the germline ends. The CDR3 contains 15 residues. Germline lookup yields CDR1 MNHEY and CDR2 SVGAGI.

The V call is TRBV4-1, the J call TRBJ2-7, with 10 bases matching TRBD2. Trimming took 1 base from V and 6 from J; bases not matched to a gene: 6. The germline V gene encodes CDR1 MGHRA and CDR2 YSYEKL. This CDR3 has 15 residues. The CDR3 spells CASSQVALAGAEQYF. CDR3 sequence (DNA): TGCGCCAGCAGCCAAGTGGCTCTAGCGGGGGCCGAGCAGTACTTC.

This chain's CDR3 is CASDLGLSRFETQYF. The CDR3 DNA is TGTGCCAGCGACCTGGGACTTTCTAGGTTTGAGACCCAGTACTTC. The chain carries TRBV3-1 (or the pseudogene TRBV3-2) and TRBJ2-5, with a possible D match to TRBD2 (6 bases). This CDR3 has 15 residues. Per germline, CDR1 LGHDT and CDR2 YNNKEL (reference sequence). The V gene lost 8 bases and the J gene lost 5 bases, with 21 bases spanning the gap.

The J gene is TRBJ2-7, the V gene TRBV5-6, with D tentatively TRBD1 (6 bases). CDR3 length: 16 residues. Germline values: CDR1 SGHDT, CDR2 YYEEEE. Trimming cost V 3 bases and J 4 bases, with 20 bases left between them. The CDR3, as DNA: TGTGCCAGCAGCTCTACAACCGGGACACTTCAATACGAGCAGTACTTC. This encodes CASSSTTGTLQYEQYF.

V usage is TRBV18 and J usage is TRBJ1-4, with D perhaps matching TRBD1 (6 bases). The CDR3 runs 15 residues. V was cut by 3 bases and J by 6 bases, with 14 bases left in between. The germline V gene encodes CDR1 KGHSH and CDR2 LQKENI. For the CDR3, the DNA is TGTGCCAGCTCACCCAATGGGGGGGCTTATGAAAAACTGTTTTTT. Translating gives CASSPNGGAYEKLFF.

This sequence joins TRBV27 and TRBJ1-5; the match to TRBD1 covers 10 bases. The length of the CDR3 is 15 residues. The V gene's germline CDR1 is MNHEY and CDR2 SMNVEV (reference sequence). With V trimmed by 5 bases and J by 3 bases, 4 bases remained unmatched. For the CDR3, the DNA is TGTGCCAGCAGTAGCGGGACAGGGGTCAATCAGCCCCAGCATTTT. This translates into CASSSGTGVNQPQHF.

J is TRBJ2-7 and V is TRBV2, with 15 bases fitting TRBD2. This CDR3 is 17 amino acids long. Germline CDR1 is SNHLY and CDR2 is FYNNEI. V lost 3 bases to trimming and J lost 2 bases; unmatched junction nucleotides: 5. As DNA, the CDR3 is TGTGCCAGCAGTGACCCCGGGACTAGCGGGGGGACCTACGAGCAGTACTTC. This translates into CASSDPGTSGGTYEQYF.

The CDR3: CASSTGVVETQYF. The CDR3 DNA follows: TGTGCCAGCAGCACCGGGGTTGTAGAGACCCAGTACTTC. The V gene is TRBV7-9, the J gene TRBJ2-5; D might be TRBD2 (5 bases). The CDR3 consists of 13 residues. V was pared by 5 bases and J by 4 bases, with 11 bases between. CDR1 is SEHNR and CDR2 is FQNEAQ in the germline V gene (reference sequence). Looking up the rest from reference TRBV7-9 and TRBJ2-5 gives the full variable domain: DTGVSQNPRHKITKRGQNVTFRCDPISEHNRLYWYRQTLGQGPEFLTYFQNEAQLEKSRLLSDRFSAERPKGSFSTLEIQRTEQGDSAMYLCASSTGVVETQYFGPGTRLLVL.

The gene calls are TRBV18 and TRBJ1-4, with D unclear. V lost 1 base and J lost 5, with 14 bases in between. Germline CDR1 reads KGHSH; CDR2 reads LQKENI. This CDR3 region has 16 residues. The CDR3 spells CASSPRIPEANEKLFF. CDR3 sequence (DNA): TGTGCCAGCTCACCACGGATTCCGGAAGCGAATGAAAAACTGTTTTTT.

This clone came up once. This chain joins TRBV6-5 and TRBJ2-1; 11 nucleotides agree with TRBD2. The V gene's germline CDR1 is MNHEY and CDR2 SVGAGI. With V trimmed by 6 bases and J by 10 bases, 5 bases remained unmatched. CDR3 length: 13 residues. The CDR3 reads CASRTSGALEQFF. DNA of the CDR3: TGTGCCAGCAGGACTAGCGGGGCTTTAGAGCAGTTCTTC.

The chain combines TRBV5-6 with TRBJ2-5; TRBD1 matches at 10 bases. Germline-derived CDR1 and CDR2 are SGHDT and YYEEEE. The CDR3 spans 15 residues. V gave up 3 bases and J gave up 1 base; unmatched junction bases: 3. CDR3 coding DNA: TGTGCCAGCAGCTCGGGACAGGGGTTCCAAGAGACCCAGTACTTC. This sequence encodes CASSSGQGFQETQYF.

The chain is built from TRBV4-1 and TRBJ1-5; D is unclear. CDR1 is MGHRA and CDR2 is YSYEKL in the germline V gene. With 0 bases removed from V and 7 bases from J, the gap between germline ends came to 13 bases. There are 15 residues in the CDR3. Written as DNA, the CDR3 is TGCGCCAGCAGCCAAGATGGGCCCGGCAGGCAGCCCCAGCATTTT. Encoded protein: CASSQDGPGRQPQHF.

The genes are TRBV21-1 and TRBJ1-5; the table calls TRBD1, which could not be checked here. TRBV21-1 is noted as a pseudogene. The length of the CDR3 is 17 residues. The CDR3 coding sequence is TGTGCCAGCAGCAAGTTCCTGCTGGGCAGGGCCCGCATTACCCAGCATTTT. It specifies CASSKFLLGRARITQHF.

The chain has TRBV13 and TRBJ1-1; no clear D gene. Germline V CDR1 and CDR2: PRHDT, FYEKMQ (reference sequence). V shed 5 bases and J shed 9 bases, with 16 bases lying between them. CDR3 length equals 13 residues. DNA for the CDR3: TGTGCCAGCAGCCGCCAGATTGGTCCCAAAGCTTTCTTT. This translates into CASSRQIGPKAFF.

This chain joins TRBV4-1 and TRBJ2-1, with TRBD2 identical over 8 bases. CDR1 is MGHRA and CDR2 is YSYEKL in the germline V gene. The trim removed 3 bases at V and 7 bases at J, leaving 11 bases unmatched. The CDR3 is 16 residues long. The CDR3 nucleotides read TGCGCCAGCAGCCAGACTCGGGGGGGCCTGGGAAATGAGCAGTTCTTC. Residues: CASSQTRGGLGNEQFF.

This chain links TRBV5-1 with TRBJ1-2; 9 nucleotides match TRBD1. CDR1 and CDR2 from the germline V gene are SGHRS and YFSETQ. The CDR3 has 14 residues. V gave up 4 bases and J gave up 3 bases; unmatched junction bases: 4. DNA for the CDR3: TGCGCCAGCAGCAAGGACAGGGGCGACTATGGCTACACCTTC. This codes for CASSKDRGDYGYTF. Looking up the rest from reference TRBV5-1 and TRBJ1-2 gives the full variable domain: KAGVTQTPRYLIKTRGQQVTLSCSPISGHRSVSWYQQTPGQGLQFLFEYFSETQRNKGNFPGRFSGRQFSNSRSEMNVSTLELGDSALYLCASSKDRGDYGYTFGSGTRLTVV.

V and J are TRBV9 and TRBJ2-7, with TRBD2 matching over 9 bases. The CDR3 runs 14 residues. J lost 3 bases, V lost 4 bases, and 5 bases had no gene match. CDR1 and CDR2 (germline): SGDLS, YYNGEE. Here the CDR3 reads CASSLGLAFYEQYF. The CDR3 DNA follows: TGTGCCAGCAGCCTGGGACTAGCTTTCTACGAGCAGTACTTC.

This sequence joins TRBV29-1 and TRBJ2-3; 8 nucleotides line up with TRBD1. V was pared by 2 bases and J by 3 bases, with 7 bases of the junction left unmatched. Germline V gives CDR1 SQVTM, CDR2 ANQGSEA. The CDR3 extends over 15 amino acids. The CDR3 loop reads CSVESGGYGTDTQYF. CDR3 coding DNA: TGCAGCGTTGAATCAGGGGGCTATGGGACAGATACGCAGTATTTT.

This rearrangement joins TRBV9 to TRBJ1-3; TRBD1 aligns across 7 bases. CDR3 length: 16 residues. Germline V gives CDR1 SGDLS, CDR2 YYNGEE. The ends lost 2 bases at V and 4 bases at J; junction bases unmatched: 9. The DNA of the CDR3 is TGTGCCAGCAGCGTGGGACAGCGCACCTTCGGAAACACCATATATTTT. Translated, it gives CASSVGQRTFGNTIYF.

The chain carries TRBV18 and TRBJ2-2, with 14 bases lining up with TRBD2. The CDR3 runs 20 residues. The ends lost 3 bases at V and 0 bases at J; junction bases unmatched: 9. CDR1 is KGHSH and CDR2 is LQKENI in the germline V gene. The DNA of the CDR3 is TGTGCCAGCTCACCTAGAAAAGGACTAGCGGGGGGCCCGAACACCGGGGAGCTGTTTTTT. The encoded protein is CASSPRKGLAGGPNTGELFF.

This rearrangement joins TRBV9 to TRBJ1-2; D not certain. Germline V gene data show CDR1 as SGDLS and CDR2 as YYNGEE. This CDR3 spans 16 amino acids. V was shortened by 4 bases and J by 7 bases, with 23 bases between the two germline ends. CDR3 loop: CASSHPREGEESGYTF. CDR3 coding DNA: TGTGCCAGCAGCCATCCTCGTGAGGGTGAGGAGAGTGGCTACACCTTC.

CDR3 loop: CASSYSVGAGGPFSYEQYF. The CDR3 DNA sequence: TGTGCCAGCAGTTACTCGGTTGGAGCGGGGGGGCCGTTCTCCTACGAGCAGTACTTC. V is TRBV6-2 or TRBV6-3 and J is TRBJ2-7, with 10 nucleotides matching TRBD2. The ends lost 0 bases at V and 0 bases at J; junction bases unmatched: 11. The CDR3 runs to 19 residues. CDR1 is MNHEY and CDR2 is SVGEGT in the germline V gene.

CDR3 bases: TGTGCCAGCAGTTATTCGGGTAGGACACGGTCCTACGAGCAGTACTTC. Protein sequence: CASSYSGRTRSYEQYF. The chain uses TRBV6-5 and TRBJ2-7; tentatively, D is TRBD1 (5 bases). Trimming cost V 3 bases and J 1 base, with 16 bases left between them. The CDR3 loop spans 16 amino acids. CDR1 and CDR2 from the germline V gene are MNHEY and SVGAGI.

The chain employs TRBV5-1 and TRBJ2-5; 10 nucleotides align to TRBD2. The CDR3 contains 16 residues. The germline V gene has CDR1 SGHRS and CDR2 YFSETQ. V shed 0 bases and J 1 base; nucleotides not matched to a gene: 3. CDR3 residues: CASSLGLAGSQETQYF. CDR3 nucleotides: TGCGCCAGCAGCTTGGGACTAGCGGGTTCCCAAGAGACCCAGTACTTC.

The chain couples TRBV7-9 to TRBJ1-1; D is unclear. Trimming took 3 bases from V and 4 from J, leaving 9 bases between them. The CDR3 runs 13 residues. The germline V gene encodes CDR1 SEHNR and CDR2 FQNEAQ (reference sequence). The CDR3 spells CASSFGESTEAFF. As DNA, the CDR3 is TGTGCCAGCAGCTTCGGGGAGAGCACTGAAGCTTTCTTT.

V usage is TRBV3-1 (or the pseudogene TRBV3-2) and J usage is TRBJ1-1, with a weak D call TRBD1 (6 bases). The CDR3 length is 15 residues. The V gene lost 0 bases and the J gene lost 11 bases, with 19 bases spanning the gap. Per the germline V gene, CDR1 is LGHDT and CDR2 is YNNKEL (reference sequence). The DNA for the CDR3 is TGTGCCAGCAGCCAAGATTTTTTTGAGGGAACAGGGGCTTTCTTT. It yields the protein CASSQDFFEGTGAFF.